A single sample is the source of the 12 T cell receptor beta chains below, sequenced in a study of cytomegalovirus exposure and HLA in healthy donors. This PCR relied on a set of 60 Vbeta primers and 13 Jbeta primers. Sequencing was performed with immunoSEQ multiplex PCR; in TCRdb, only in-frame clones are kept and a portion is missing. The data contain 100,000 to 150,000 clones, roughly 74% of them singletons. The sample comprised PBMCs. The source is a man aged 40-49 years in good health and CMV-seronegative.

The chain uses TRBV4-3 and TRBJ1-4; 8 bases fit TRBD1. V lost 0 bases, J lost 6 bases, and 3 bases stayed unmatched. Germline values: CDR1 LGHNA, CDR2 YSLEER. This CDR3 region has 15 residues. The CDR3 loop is CASSQDQDRDEKLFF. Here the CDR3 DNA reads TGCGCCAGCAGCCAAGATCAGGACAGGGATGAAAAACTGTTTTTT.

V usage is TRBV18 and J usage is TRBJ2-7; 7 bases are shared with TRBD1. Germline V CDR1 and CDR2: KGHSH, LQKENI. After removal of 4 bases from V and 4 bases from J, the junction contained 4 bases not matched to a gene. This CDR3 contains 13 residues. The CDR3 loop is CASSHGQEYEQYF. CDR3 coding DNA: TGTGCCAGCTCACATGGACAGGAATACGAGCAGTACTTC.

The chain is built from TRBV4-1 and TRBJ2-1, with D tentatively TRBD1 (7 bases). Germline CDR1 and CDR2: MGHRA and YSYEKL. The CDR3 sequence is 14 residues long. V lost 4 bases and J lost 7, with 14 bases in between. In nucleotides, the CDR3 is TGCGCCAGCAGCCTCGCGCAGGGGGGAAATGAGCAGTTCTTC. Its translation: CASSLAQGGNEQFF.

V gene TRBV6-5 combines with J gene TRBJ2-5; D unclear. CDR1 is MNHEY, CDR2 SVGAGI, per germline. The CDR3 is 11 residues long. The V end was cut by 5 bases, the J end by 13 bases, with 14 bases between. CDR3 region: CASSDTQSWYF. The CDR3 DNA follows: TGTGCCAGCAGTGACACCCAATCCTGGTACTTC.

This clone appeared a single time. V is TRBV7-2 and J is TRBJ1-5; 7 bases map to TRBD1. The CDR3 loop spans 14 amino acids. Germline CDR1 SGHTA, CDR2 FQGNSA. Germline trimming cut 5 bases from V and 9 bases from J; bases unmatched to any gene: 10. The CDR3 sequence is CASSQTTGLRPQHF. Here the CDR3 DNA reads TGTGCCAGCAGCCAGACGACAGGGTTACGGCCCCAGCATTTT.

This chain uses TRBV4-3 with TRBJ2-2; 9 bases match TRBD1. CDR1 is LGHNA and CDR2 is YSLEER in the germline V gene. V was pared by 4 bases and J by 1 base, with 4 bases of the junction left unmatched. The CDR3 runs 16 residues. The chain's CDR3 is CASSPRTGENTGELFF. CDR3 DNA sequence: TGCGCCAGCAGCCCGCGGACAGGGGAGAACACCGGGGAGCTGTTTTTT.

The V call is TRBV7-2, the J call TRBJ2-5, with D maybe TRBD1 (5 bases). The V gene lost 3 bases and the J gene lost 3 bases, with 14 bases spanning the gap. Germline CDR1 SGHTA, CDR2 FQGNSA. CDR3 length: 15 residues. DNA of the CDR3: TGTGCCAGCAGCTTTGGGGCCCGCATGAAAGAGACCCAGTACTTC. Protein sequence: CASSFGARMKETQYF.

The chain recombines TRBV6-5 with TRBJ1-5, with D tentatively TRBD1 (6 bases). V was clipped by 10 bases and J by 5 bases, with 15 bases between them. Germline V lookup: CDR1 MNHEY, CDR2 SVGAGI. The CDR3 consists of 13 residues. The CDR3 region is CATRAGVDQPQHF. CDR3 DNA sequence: TGTGCCACCAGGGCAGGGGTTGATCAGCCCCAGCATTTT.

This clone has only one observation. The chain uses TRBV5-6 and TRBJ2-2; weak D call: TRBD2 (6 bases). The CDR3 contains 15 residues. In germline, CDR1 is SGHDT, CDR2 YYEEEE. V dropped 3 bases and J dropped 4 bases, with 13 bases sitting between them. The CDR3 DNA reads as TGTGCCAGCAGCTGGAGGGGACCCGCCACCGGGGAGCTGTTTTTT. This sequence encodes CASSWRGPATGELFF. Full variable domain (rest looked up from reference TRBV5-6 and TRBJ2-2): DAGVTQSPTHLIKTRGQQVTLRCSPKSGHDTVSWYQQALGQGPQFIFQYYEEEERQRGNFPDRFSGHQFPNYSSELNVNALLLGDSALYLCASSWRGPATGELFFGEGSRLTVL.

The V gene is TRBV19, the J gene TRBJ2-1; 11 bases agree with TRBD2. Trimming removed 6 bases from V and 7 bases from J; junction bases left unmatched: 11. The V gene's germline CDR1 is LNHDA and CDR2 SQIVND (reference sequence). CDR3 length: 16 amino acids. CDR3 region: CASSLAGGGLINEQFF. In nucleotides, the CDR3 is TGTGCCAGTAGCCTAGCGGGGGGCGGCCTAATAAATGAGCAGTTCTTC.

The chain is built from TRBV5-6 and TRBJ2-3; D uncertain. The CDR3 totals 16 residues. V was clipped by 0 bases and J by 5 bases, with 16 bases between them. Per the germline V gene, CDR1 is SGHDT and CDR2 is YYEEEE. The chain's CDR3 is CASSLARLVNLDTQYF. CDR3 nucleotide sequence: TGTGCCAGCAGCTTGGCCCGGCTAGTAAATTTAGATACGCAGTATTTT.

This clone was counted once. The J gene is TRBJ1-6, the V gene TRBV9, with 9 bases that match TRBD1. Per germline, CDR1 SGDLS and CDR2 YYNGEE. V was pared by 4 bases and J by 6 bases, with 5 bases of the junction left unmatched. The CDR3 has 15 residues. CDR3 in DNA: TGTGCCAGCAGCCAGGGACAGGGAGGTAATTCACCCCTCCACTTT. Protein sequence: CASSQGQGGNSPLHF.